Listed here is a single TCR beta chain. Clones were read by immunoSEQ multiplex PCR, and TCRdb kept only the in-frame ones, dropping some. The sample records about 430,000 clones, about 88% being singletons. These data come from a study of blood T cell repertoires in COVID-19. Whole-study context: The origin of the acute and convalescent COVID-19 samples was the United States, Italy and Spain. PBMCs, B-cell-depleted T cells, or T cells provided the cDNA or gDNA that made up the material.

The study recruited people aged roughly 18 to 89 years across approximately 24 US areas. CDR3 size: 12 residues. Germline CDR1 SGHNT, CDR2 YYREEE (reference sequence). V lost 2 bases and J 3 bases, leaving 5 bases between the germline ends. This sequence originates from a woman aged 18 to 35 who had been exposed to COVID-19. The chain is built from TRBV5-4 and TRBJ1-1; possible D gene TRBD1, 5 bases. The specimen sequenced was PBMCs or T cells enriched from blood (not recorded which). Here the CDR3 DNA reads TGTGCCAGCAGCTTCAGGGACACTGAAGCTTTCTTT. The encoded protein is CASSFRDTEAFF.